This TCR beta chain originates from a study of regulatory T cells in long-lasting Graves disease. Study at large: Persistence in Graves' disease required over 5 years of antithyroid drugs plus positive TSH receptor antibodies.

Noted time point: persistent/refractory GD, antithyroid drugs over 5 years with positive TRAb. PBMC RNA served as the TCR library source. Doctors identified Graves' disease using the American Thyroid Association guidelines. CDR3-region Arm-PCR and iRepertoire HTBI primers produced the TCR beta libraries. TCRdb processed the multiplex PCR reads anew with MiXCR; each CDR3 protein has one entry. Among nearly 350,000 distinct CDR3 sequences, roughly 21% were seen once, and the ten largest hold around 30%. J was trimmed by 6 bases and V by 2 bases; bases with no gene match: 4. The CDR3 is 13 amino acids. The germline CDR1 and CDR2 sequences are GTSNPN and SVGIG (reference sequence).

The chain carries TRBV30 and TRBJ2-7; the match to TRBD2 covers 10 bases. Sequences were derived from peripheral blood mononuclear cells (PBMCs), sampled when the disease was refractory, from a patient treated with antithyroid drugs. This clonotype was sampled from a female donor with Graves disease. The CDR3 region is CAWSSGGAPEQYF. The CDR3 DNA reads as TGTGCCTGGAGTAGCGGGGGGGCCCCCGAGCAGTACTTC. Variable domain in full (rest from reference TRBV30 and TRBJ2-7): SQTIHQWPATLVQPVGSPLSLECTVEGTSNPNLYWYRQAAGRGLQLLFYSVGIGQISSEVPQNLSASRPQDRQFILSSKKLLLSDSGFYLCAWSSGGAPEQYFGPGTRLTVT.